This is a list of T cell receptor beta chains from one sample in a study of CD8 T cells in ankylosing spondylitis. TCRdb re-called the 5' RACE reads with MiXCR, one entry per CDR3 protein. The profile shows around 890,000 distinct CDR3 sequences, approximately 12% of them singletons. The sample comprised blood, either unsorted or a sorted T cell fraction (not recorded which). These receptors came from a male donor with ankylosing spondylitis. CDR3s include the opening cysteine and the closing phenylalanine or tryptophan. D genes are given only for firm matches. Size values are once, few and many counts, or a class for expanded clones, and some rows have none.

TRBD2	few	TRBV12-3/TRBV12-4	TRBJ2-3	TGTGCCAGCACGGGGAGGGTTAGCACAGATACGCAGTATTTT	CASTGRVSTDTQYF
NA	NA	TRBV7-2	TRBJ2-1	TGTGCCAGCAGCTTAGGACCCTATAGCTCCTACAATGAGCAGTTCTTC	CASSLGPYSSYNEQFF
TRBD2	many	TRBV20-1	TRBJ2-5	TGCAGTGCTAGAAAGACTAGCGGGGAGACCCAGTACTTC	CSARKTSGETQYF
NA	few	TRBV21-1	TRBJ2-1	TGTGCCAGCAGCAAAGCGCCGTACAATGAGCAGTTCTTC	CASSKAPYNEQFF
TRBD2	NA	TRBV5-1	TRBJ2-7	TGCGCCAGCAGGGTGACGGGACTAGCGGTGTTACGGGAGTACTTC	CASRVTGLAVLREYF
NA	NA	TRBV20-1	TRBJ1-4	TGCAGTGCTAGAGATGGGGGGGCGCATAATGAAAAACTGTTTTTT	CSARDGGAHNEKLFF
NA	few	TRBV4-3	TRBJ1-1	TGCGCCAGCAGCCAAGATCGTTTAAGTATGGGCAGCCAAGCTTTCTTT	CASSQDRLSMGSQAFF
TRBD2	many	TRBV20-1	TRBJ2-1	TGCAGTGCTAGTCTAACGGGGACTAGCGGGAGTAATGAGCAGTTCTTC	CSASLTGTSGSNEQFF
TRBD1	many	TRBV5-5	TRBJ2-5	TGTGCCAGCAGCCGGACAGGGGTAGAGACCCAGTACTTC	CASSRTGVETQYF
TRBD2	once	TRBV20-1	TRBJ2-3	TGCAGTGCTCTCCTAGCGGGGTTCACAGATACGCAGTATTTT	CSALLAGFTDTQYF
NA	few	TRBV20-1	TRBJ1-2	TGCAGTGCTAGAGGAGGAGGGGGTGGCTATGGCTACACCTTC	CSARGGGGGYGYTF
TRBD1	NA	TRBV28	TRBJ1-5	TGTGCCATAGGACAGGGGTATCAGCCCCAGCATTTT	CAIGQGYQPQHF
NA	NA	TRBV7-9	TRBJ1-6	TGTGCCAGCAGCTTCAGCGGGGCCTATTCACCCCTCCACTTT	CASSFSGAYSPLHF
NA	NA	TRBV11-1	TRBJ2-7	TGTGCCAGCAGCTCAGCTCCGGGACGTATGTTTGGCTACGAGCAGTACTTC	CASSSAPGRMFGYEQYF
TRBD1	NA	TRBV4-3	TRBJ2-2	TGCGCCAGCAGCCAAGACCTACAAAGACAGGGTATAGCGGAGCTGTTTTTT	CASSQDLQRQGIAELFF
NA	NA	TRBV9	TRBJ1-1	TGTGCCAGCAGCGTAAGCCCCATGAACACTGAAGCTTTCTTT	CASSVSPMNTEAFF
NA	NA	TRBV6-2/TRBV6-3	TRBJ1-2	TGTGCCAGCACCAACGACGGTTTATTCGGCTACACCTTC	CASTNDGLFGYTF
TRBD1	NA	TRBV20-1	TRBJ2-7	TGCAGTGATGGCAGGGGGCTGGGCGAGCAGTACTTC	CSDGRGLGEQYF
TRBD1	NA	TRBV20-1	TRBJ1-1	TGCAGTGCACCTGGACAGGGTTTGGGAGCTTTCTTT	CSAPGQGLGAFF
TRBD2	NA	TRBV10-2	TRBJ2-5	TGCGCCAGCAGTGATGTAGCGGGAGTGGAGACCCAGTACTTC	CASSDVAGVETQYF
NA	few	TRBV4-2	TRBJ2-3	TGTGCCAGCAGCCAAGGGGGGGGAACGGACAGAAGCACAGATACGCAGTATTTT	CASSQGGGTDRSTDTQYF
TRBD1	few	TRBV9	TRBJ2-3	TGTGCCAGCAGCGCCGGACAGGGGGTGAATACGCAGTATTTT	CASSAGQGVNTQYF
NA	NA	TRBV3-1	TRBJ2-7	TGTGCCAGCAGCCGAGAGGCAGGGGCGAGCTACGAGCAGTACTTC	CASSREAGASYEQYF
TRBD1	few	TRBV20-1	TRBJ2-7	TGCAGTGCTTGGAGGACAGGGGGCGAGCAGTACTTC	CSAWRTGGEQYF
NA	NA	TRBV5-1	TRBJ2-7	TGCGCCAGCAGCTTGCGGGACCCTACCTACGAGCAGTACTTC	CASSLRDPTYEQYF
NA	many	TRBV7-9	TRBJ2-7	TGTGCCAGCAGCGCCGGGGCGTTGGGGTACGAGCAGTACTTC	CASSAGALGYEQYF
NA	NA	TRBV7-2	TRBJ1-1	TGTGCCAGCAGCTTTTGGACATCTAACACTGAAGCTTTCTTT	CASSFWTSNTEAFF
NA	NA	TRBV20-1	TRBJ1-5	TGCAGTGCCAGGGCCTCGGTGAGCAATCAGCCCCAGCATTTT	CSARASVSNQPQHF
TRBD2	NA	TRBV6-5	TRBJ2-7	TGTGCCAGCAGTTACAGGCTAGCGGTGTCCTACAAGCAGTACTTC	CASSYRLAVSYKQYF
TRBD1	NA	TRBV7-2	TRBJ2-2	TGTGCCAGCAGCCCGAGGAGGACAGGGGGCTTTAGCGGGGAGCTGTTTTTT	CASSPRRTGGFSGELFF
NA	few	TRBV28	TRBJ2-1	TGTGCCAGCAGCCGGGCCGGGGGCACCTACAATGAGCAGTTCTTC	CASSRAGGTYNEQFF
NA	many	TRBV4-3	TRBJ2-3	TGCGCCAGCAGCCAAGATCAACCAGATACGCAGTATTTT	CASSQDQPDTQYF
TRBD1	many	TRBV5-1	TRBJ1-2	TGCGCCAGCAGTTCCAGGGGGAACTATGGCTACACCTTC	CASSSRGNYGYTF
NA	NA	TRBV7-9	TRBJ2-1	TGTGCCAGCAGCTCCCACAGGGATAAGGATGAGCAGTTCTTC	CASSSHRDKDEQFF
NA	NA	TRBV6-6	TRBJ2-7	TGTGCCACCGAGACAAATACCTACGAGCAGTACTTC	CATETNTYEQYF
TRBD1	NA	TRBV30	TRBJ2-7	TGTGCCCACGGCAGGGGGCTGTACGAGCAGTACTTC	CAHGRGLYEQYF
NA	few	TRBV7-2	TRBJ2-7	TGTGCCAGCAGCTTATACAGGATCTCCTACGAGCAGTACTTC	CASSLYRISYEQYF
TRBD2	NA	TRBV3-1	TRBJ2-7	TGTGCCAGCAGCCCGGGGCGGGGGAGAGCGGAGGAGCAGTACTTC	CASSPGRGRAEEQYF
NA	many	TRBV12-3/TRBV12-4	TRBJ1-5	TGTGCCAGCAGTTTTAGGTCCGACAATCAGCCCCAGCATTTT	CASSFRSDNQPQHF
NA	many	TRBV12-3/TRBV12-4	TRBJ1-5	TGTGCCAGCAGTTTAGGGGCCACAGGGTCTCAGCCCCAGCATTTT	CASSLGATGSQPQHF
NA	many	TRBV20-1	TRBJ2-5	TGCAGTGCTAGACTAGCCGGGGAGACCCAGTACTTC	CSARLAGETQYF
TRBD2	NA	TRBV12-3/TRBV12-4	TRBJ2-3	TGTGCCAGCAGTACCACTAGCGGGGTCGATCTGGATACGCAGTATTTT	CASSTTSGVDLDTQYF
NA	NA	TRBV27	TRBJ1-5	TGTGCCAGCAGGCCCTTCAACCTTGGCTTACAGCCCCAGCATTTT	CASRPFNLGLQPQHF
NA	NA	TRBV20-1	TRBJ1-2	TGCAGTGCCACTGAGCACTCTTATTATGGCTACACCTTC	CSATEHSYYGYTF
NA	few	TRBV20-1	TRBJ2-3	TGCAGTGCTAGATATGACGCAGATACGCAGTATTTT	CSARYDADTQYF
TRBD1	NA	TRBV11-2	TRBJ2-1	TGTGCCAGCAGCTCCTGGAACAGGGGGAATGAGCAGTTCTTC	CASSSWNRGNEQFF
NA	few	TRBV4-1	TRBJ2-6	TGCGCCAGCAGCCGGTCCTTATCTGGGGCCAACGTCCTGACTTTC	CASSRSLSGANVLTF
NA	many	TRBV29-1	TRBJ2-7	TGCAGCGTTGAGATCGCGGTGGGCTACGAGCAGTACTTC	CSVEIAVGYEQYF
TRBD1	few	TRBV6-2/TRBV6-3	TRBJ2-7	TGTGCCAGCAGTTACCGAGGGACAGGGGTTCGCTACGAGCAGTACTTC	CASSYRGTGVRYEQYF
NA	few	TRBV5-1	TRBJ2-5	TGCGCCAGCCGGCGGAGCCTCCTGGAGACCCAGTACTTC	CASRRSLLETQYF
NA	few	TRBV20-1	TRBJ2-5	TGCAGTGCTAGAGATCGGGCGGGGAGTGAGACCCAGTACTTC	CSARDRAGSETQYF
NA	NA	TRBV10-3	TRBJ2-2	TGTGCCATCAGTGAACCCCTTGGTAGCGAAGACACCGGGGAGCTGTTTTTT	CAISEPLGSEDTGELFF
NA	few	TRBV5-1	TRBJ1-2	TGCGCCAGCAGGAAGGAGGGTCTTGGCTACACCTTC	CASRKEGLGYTF
TRBD2	many	TRBV4-2	TRBJ2-5	TGTGCCAGCAGCCGACCGGGACTAGCGGAAGAGACCCAGTACTTC	CASSRPGLAEETQYF